The 16 T cell receptor beta chains listed next were all sequenced from one sample in a study of blood T cell repertoires in COVID-19. Clones were sequenced by immunoSEQ multiplex PCR, and TCRdb holds only the in-frame ones, with some missing. The table records 250,000 to 300,000 clones, approximately 83% of them present only once. Sequenced input: PBMCs or T cells enriched from blood (not recorded which). The receptors were gathered from a woman aged 50 to 65 who had recovered from COVID-19.

The chain joins TRBV10-2 to TRBJ1-3, with D unresolved. Germline V lookup: CDR1 WSHSY, CDR2 SAAADI. Trimming shortened V by 5 bases and J by 1 base, and 6 bases separated the two germline ends. The CDR3 spans 13 residues. The CDR3 DNA reads TGCGCCAGCAGTATCGGTTCTGGAAACACCATATATTTT. Protein sequence: CASSIGSGNTIYF.

The rearrangement joins TRBV5-4 to TRBJ2-2, with a tentative D call TRBD2 (7 bases). Looked up from germline, CDR1 is SGHNT and CDR2 is YYREEE (reference sequence). The CDR3 covers 19 residues. Deletions cut 2 bases from V and 0 bases from J, with 20 bases between. Here the CDR3 DNA reads TGTGCCAGCAGCTTCCAACAGGGTCGACTAGCCACGAACACCGGGGAGCTGTTTTTT. The encoded protein is CASSFQQGRLATNTGELFF.

V gene TRBV18 combines with J gene TRBJ1-2; 10 bases line up with TRBD1. V was clipped by 0 bases and J by 6 bases; unmatched bases: 7. From germline, CDR1 is KGHSH and CDR2 LQKENI. The CDR3 totals 16 residues. The CDR3 DNA sequence: TGTGCCAGCTCACCACCATGGGACAGGGGTTTGCATGGCTACACCTTC. Amino acid sequence: CASSPPWDRGLHGYTF.

The V call is TRBV19, the J call TRBJ2-3; 8 nucleotides match TRBD1. Per the germline V gene, CDR1 is LNHDA and CDR2 is SQIVND (reference sequence). The V segment lost 6 bases and the J segment 1 base; nucleotides outside the gene matches: 6. The CDR3 has 15 residues. CDR3: CASRLQGGGTDTQYF. Here the CDR3 DNA reads TGTGCCAGTAGATTACAGGGGGGTGGCACAGATACGCAGTATTTT. The variable domain in full, with the rest retrieved from reference TRBV19 and TRBJ2-3, is DGGITQSPKYLFRKEGQNVTLSCEQNLNHDAMYWYRQDPGQGLRLIYYSQIVNDFQKGDIAEGYSVSREKKESFPLTVTSAQKNPTAFYLCASRLQGGGTDTQYFGPGTRLTVL.

Here the CDR3 reads CASRGDRENSPLHF. Here the CDR3 DNA reads TGTGCCAGCAGGGGTGACAGGGAGAATTCACCCCTCCACTTT. The chain employs TRBV28 and TRBJ1-6; 7 positions match TRBD1. Germline lookup yields CDR1 MDHEN and CDR2 SYDVKM. The length of the CDR3 is 14 residues. V trimming: 6 bases; J trimming: 7 bases; junction bases outside the gene matches: 6.

The chain joins TRBV7-2 to TRBJ2-5; D gene unclear. CDR1 SGHTA and CDR2 FQGNSA come from the germline V gene. V lost 7 bases and J 1 base, leaving 13 bases between the germline ends. CDR3 length: 14 amino acids. CDR3 residues: CASTPGRLQETQYF. The CDR3 nucleotides read TGTGCCAGCACCCCGGGTAGGCTCCAAGAGACCCAGTACTTC.

The chain combines TRBV6-2 or TRBV6-3 with TRBJ2-7; 9 bases are shared with TRBD2. V shed 2 bases, J shed 3 bases, and the junction held 14 bases outside the gene matches. Germline V gene data show CDR1 as MNHEY and CDR2 as SVGEGT. The CDR3 is made up of 18 amino acids. DNA for the CDR3: TGTGCCAGCAGTTACCCGGCTTATCAGCTAGCGGGGAACTACGAGCAGTACTTC. The encoded protein is CASSYPAYQLAGNYEQYF.

V and J are TRBV11-2 and TRBJ1-3; D may be TRBD1 (5 bases). The CDR3 runs to 15 residues. Germline CDR1 reads SGHAT; CDR2 reads FQNNGV. V was trimmed by 3 bases and J by 9 bases, leaving 18 bases between them. This chain's CDR3 is CASSLGGSPGGTIYF. In DNA, the CDR3 is TGTGCCAGCAGCTTGGGAGGCAGCCCGGGGGGCACCATATATTTT.

A few counts support this clone. CDR3 sequence (DNA): TGTGCCAGCAGTTACGACCGACTAGCGGGAGTGTACGAGCAGTACTTC. Its translation is CASSYDRLAGVYEQYF. The chain has TRBV28 and TRBJ2-7; 12 bases are shared with TRBD2. The length of the CDR3 is 16 residues. CDR1 MDHEN and CDR2 SYDVKM come from the germline V gene. J was trimmed by 4 bases and V by 4 bases; bases with no gene match: 8.

With respect to this clone: The same CDR3 also results from other DNA sequences found in this sample. The rearrangement links TRBV29-1 to TRBJ1-4; tentatively, D is TRBD1 (5 bases). Germline assignment: CDR1 SQVTM and CDR2 ANQGSEA. V shed 6 bases and J shed 0 bases, with 8 bases lying between them. The CDR3 contains 13 residues. The CDR3 DNA reads TGCAGCGTGGGGGGGGCAACTAATGAAAAACTGTTTTTT. Its translation: CSVGGATNEKLFF.

The chain uses TRBV29-1 and TRBJ1-1; 8 bases line up with TRBD1. Germline CDR1 SQVTM, CDR2 ANQGSEA. The CDR3 runs to 15 residues. J lost 3 bases, V lost 2 bases, and 8 bases had no gene match. For the CDR3, the DNA is TGCAGCGTTGAAAATGGACAGGGCTGGGACACTGAAGCTTTCTTT. Translation gives CSVENGQGWDTEAFF.

The chain joins TRBV2 to TRBJ2-6; TRBD1 matches 7 bases. The V and J ends lost 3 bases and 4 bases, in that order; junction bases with no gene match: 9. The CDR3 spans 17 residues. CDR1 is SNHLY and CDR2 is FYNNEI in the germline V gene. CDR3 protein: CASSDGNRGPGANVLTF. The CDR3 bases are TGTGCCAGCAGTGATGGGAACAGGGGACCCGGGGCCAACGTCCTGACTTTC.

The rearrangement links TRBV1 to TRBJ1-1. TRBV1 is deemed a pseudogene. The CDR3 totals 15 residues. CDR3 in DNA: TGCACCAGCAGCCTGTACACGGGGGAGAACACTGAAGCTTTCTTT. It translates to CTSSLYTGENTEAFF.

The chain couples TRBV14 to TRBJ1-2; no clear D. V was cut by 3 bases and J by 3 bases, with 8 bases left in between. The length of the CDR3 is 13 residues. Looked up from germline, CDR1 is SGHDN and CDR2 is FVKESK. CDR3 sequence reads: CASSQGGYYGYTF. Here the CDR3 DNA reads TGTGCCAGCAGCCAGGGAGGGTACTATGGCTACACCTTC.

The V gene is TRBV19, the J gene TRBJ1-2, with 9 positions matching TRBD1. Looked up from germline, CDR1 is LNHDA and CDR2 is SQIVND (reference sequence). CDR3 length equals 16 residues. After removal of 7 bases from V and 4 bases from J, the junction contained 13 bases not matched to a gene. The CDR3 bases are TGTGCCAGTATTACAGCCCCCGGGACAGGGACCTATGGCTACACCTTC. This translates into CASITAPGTGTYGYTF.

The J gene is TRBJ2-4, the V gene TRBV10-1; TRBD1 is a possible D gene (5 bases). The germline V gene has CDR1 WNHNN and CDR2 SYGVQD (reference sequence). This CDR3 region has 13 residues. V was cut by 7 bases and J by 4 bases, with 11 bases left in between. The CDR3 loop is CASTRQPKNIQYF. CDR3 DNA sequence: TGCGCCAGCACCAGACAGCCGAAAAACATTCAGTACTTC.